This T cell receptor beta chain derives from a study of T-cell memory formation after mild COVID-19. Study-level background: Across donors, TCR clusters were largely donor specific.

Germline V CDR1 and CDR2: MNHEY, SVGEGT. This CDR3 comprises 15 residues. Trimming took 2 bases from V and 10 from J; bases not matched to a gene: 9. Using its own MiXCR run on the 5' RACE reads, TCRdb lists one record per CDR3 protein. The sample lists 340,000 or so distinct CDR3 sequences; over 10% were seen once. The chain is built from TRBV6-2 or TRBV6-3 and TRBJ2-1, with 9 bases fitting TRBD2. The TCR comes from a man between 18 and 35 years old who had mild COVID-19 (a few samples of this study predate the infection). Cell type and time point are not known. The sample comprised PBMCs or a T cell subset sorted from them (not recorded which). The CDR3 spells CASSYGTSTTREQFF. CDR3 nucleotide sequence: TGTGCCAGCAGTTACGGGACTAGCACTACGAGGGAGCAGTTCTTC.